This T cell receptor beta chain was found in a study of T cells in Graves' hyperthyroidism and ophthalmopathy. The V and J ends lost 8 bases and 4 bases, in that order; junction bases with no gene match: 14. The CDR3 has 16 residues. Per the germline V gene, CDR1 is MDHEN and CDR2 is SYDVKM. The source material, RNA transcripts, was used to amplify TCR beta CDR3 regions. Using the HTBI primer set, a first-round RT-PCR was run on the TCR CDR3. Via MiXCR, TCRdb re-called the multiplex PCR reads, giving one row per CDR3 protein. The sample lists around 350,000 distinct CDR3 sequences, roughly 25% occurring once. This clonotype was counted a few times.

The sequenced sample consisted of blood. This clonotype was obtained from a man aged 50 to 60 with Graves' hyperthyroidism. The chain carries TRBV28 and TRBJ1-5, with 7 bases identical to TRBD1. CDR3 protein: CASRGEDRRLNQPQHF. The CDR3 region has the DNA TGTGCCAGCCGAGGGGAGGACAGGCGATTAAATCAGCCCCAGCATTTT. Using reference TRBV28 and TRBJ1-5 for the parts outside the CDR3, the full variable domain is DVKVTQSSRYLVKRTGEKVFLECVQDMDHENMFWYRQDPGLGLRLIYFSYDVKMKEKGDIPEGYSVSREKKERFSLILESASTNQTSMYLCASRGEDRRLNQPQHFGDGTRLSIL.